The clone carrying this T cell receptor (beta chain) was observed once. V was cut by 5 bases and J by 10 bases, with 21 bases left in between. The germline CDR1 and CDR2 sequences are LNHDA and SQIVND (reference sequence). This CDR3 spans 15 amino acids. This sample stems from a study of T cell changes during pregnancy in multiple sclerosis. Method: immunoSEQ multiplex PCR; TCRdb's copy keeps in-frame clones and lacks some. Of around 44,000 clones in the sample, 90% are singletons; the top ten hold about 9.1%. This receptor was taken from a female donor with multiple sclerosis, enrolled in a pregnancy study. The sequencing used CD8+ T cells from peripheral blood mononuclear cells, collected in the first trimester of pregnancy. The V call is TRBV19, the J call TRBJ2-1; possibly TRBD1 for D (5 bases). The CDR3 region has the DNA TGTGCCAGTAGTGCCCACCTCCGCGGCCAGGGAGAGCAGTTCTTC. Translating gives CASSAHLRGQGEQFF.